This entry lists 4 T cell receptor beta chains sequenced from one sample in a study of blood T cell repertoires in COVID-19. Data came from immunoSEQ multiplex PCR; TCRdb stores just in-frame clones and leaves some out. The sample lists 200,000 to 300,000 clones; roughly 90% were seen once. The sequencing input was peripheral blood. These receptors originate from a man aged 55 to 70 with acute or convalescent COVID-19.

This chain uses TRBV6-6 with TRBJ1-1; D may be TRBD1 (6 bases). This CDR3 contains 13 residues. Germline CDR1 MNHNY, CDR2 SVGAGI (reference sequence). The V gene lost 10 bases and the J gene lost 4 bases, with 16 bases spanning the gap. The CDR3 loop is CATTGSIRTEAFF. The CDR3 DNA follows: TGTGCCACCACAGGGTCTATTCGCACTGAAGCTTTCTTT.

The chain employs TRBV5-1 and TRBJ1-1; D call uncertain. This CDR3 has 14 residues. The germline V gene encodes CDR1 SGHRS and CDR2 YFSETQ. V lost 5 bases and J lost 4, with 15 bases in between. The CDR3 reads CASSSGSRGTEAFF. The CDR3, as DNA: TGCGCCAGCAGTTCGGGCTCTCGGGGCACTGAAGCTTTCTTT.

The V and J genes are TRBV5-1 and TRBJ2-1; TRBD1 might be the D (5 bases). Germline V gives CDR1 SGHRS, CDR2 YFSETQ. This CDR3 contains 16 residues. The V and J ends lost 4 bases and 3 bases respectively, with 17 bases between them. CDR3 protein: CASSPQQEPIYNEQFF. The CDR3 DNA reads TGCGCCAGCAGCCCTCAACAGGAGCCCATCTACAATGAGCAGTTCTTC.

This chain uses TRBV6-4 with TRBJ2-3, with D perhaps matching TRBD2 (5 bases). The CDR3 runs to 15 residues. Germline CDR1 MRHNA, CDR2 SNTAGT. Trimming took 7 bases from V and 3 from J, leaving 17 bases between them. The DNA of the CDR3 is TGTGCCAGCAAGGTTACGGCGGGTGCAACAGATACGCAGTATTTT. Translated: CASKVTAGATDTQYF.